This T cell receptor beta chain is from a study of post-analysis software for immune sequencing data. Study results and limitations: Controls showed significantly higher normalized Chao1 diversity than did multiple sclerosis patients. TRBV5-6, TRBV5-1 and TRBV20-1 were among a few TRBV segments more frequent in patients than controls.

In this sample, this clonotype turned up a few times. Its matching antigen is unknown. Germline V gene sequence: CDR1 SQVTM, CDR2 ANQGSEA. V lost 7 bases to trimming and J lost 0 bases; unmatched junction nucleotides: 8. This CDR3 has 14 amino acids. Presence of unique molecular identifiers characterized the TCR beta cDNA libraries. One entry per CDR3 protein, called by TCRdb with MiXCR from the PCR reads. The sample contains 160,000 or so distinct CDR3 sequences, 30% to 45% of which appear only once. The sequences come from blood, collected after autologous hematopoietic stem cell transplantation. This receptor was taken from a girl aged 10-17 years with multiple sclerosis. This rearrangement joins TRBV29-1 to TRBJ2-7; 8 bases are shared with TRBD1. The CDR3 loop is CSAVLQGVSYEQYF. CDR3 nucleotide sequence: TGCAGCGCTGTTCTACAGGGGGTCTCCTACGAGCAGTACTTC.